This T cell receptor (beta chain) originates from a study of T-cell memory formation after mild COVID-19. Study-level points and caveats: The study found contracting CD4+ clones mainly in CM and EM and contracting CD8+ clones in EMRA.

One entry per CDR3 protein results from TCRdb running MiXCR on the 5' RACE reads. In the table there are approximately 580,000 distinct CDR3 sequences, about a fifth of which are singletons. This clonotype was counted a few times. No antigen is known for it. This CDR3 region has 16 residues. Per germline, CDR1 PRHDT and CDR2 FYEKMQ (reference sequence). The ends were cut back, 6 bases at V and 1 base at J, with 19 bases in the middle. This chain links TRBV13 with TRBJ2-7; possibly TRBD2 for D (6 bases). The TCR sequence derives from an adult woman who had mild COVID-19 (a few samples of this study predate the infection). Cell type and time point are not known. The sequenced sample was PBMCs or a T cell subset sorted from them (not recorded which). The CDR3 loop is CASSWTKIRGSYEQYF. DNA of the CDR3: TGTGCCAGCAGTTGGACGAAGATCCGGGGGTCCTACGAGCAGTACTTC.